Presented here are 12 T cell receptor beta chains from one specimen sequenced in a study of spatial heterogeneity in lung cancer (dated by TCRdb to between 2017 and 2020). The library was generated by 5' RACE. TCRdb shows the sequencer as NextSeq 500. The raw public reads went through TCRdb reprocessing: fastp at Q25, MiXCR clone calling, in-frame beta chains kept. Rows merge per CDR3 protein into single entries with the most common DNA and genes. This sample comprises tens of thousands of distinct CDR3 sequences, approximately 7% of them detected only once. Approximately 2.6% of the sample is taken by the ten largest. The sample's time point label, decoded: sample taken at primary tumor resection. Whole RNA extracted from tumor and nontumor lung tissue, or from cryopreserved PBMC samples, was used for TCR sequencing without cell sorting. Material: PBMCs, obtained at surgery. Source of these receptors: a female donor with early-stage non-small cell lung cancer.

This clonotype was detected ten times or more. V usage is TRBV7-2 and J usage is TRBJ2-1, with D unresolved. V shed 5 bases and J shed 4 bases, with 12 bases lying between them. The CDR3 covers 14 residues. CDR1 is SGHTA and CDR2 is FQGNSA in the germline V gene. CDR3 in DNA: TGTGCCAGCAGCCCCGCCCAAAGTTACAATGAGCAGTTCTTC. Translation: CASSPAQSYNEQFF.

This clonotype was seen many times. The chain links TRBV7-8 to TRBJ2-1, with D perhaps matching TRBD1 or TRBD2 (5 bases each). The V gene lost 3 bases and the J gene lost 0 bases, with 18 bases spanning the gap. Germline V CDR1 and CDR2: SGHVS, FQNEAQ. The CDR3 sequence is 18 residues long. CDR3 residues: CASSFGGPSASSYNEQFF. CDR3 sequence (DNA): TGTGCCAGCAGCTTTGGGGGTCCGTCGGCAAGCTCCTACAATGAGCAGTTCTTC.

The V gene is TRBV5-1, the J gene TRBJ2-5; 11 nucleotides line up with TRBD1. Per germline, CDR1 SGHRS and CDR2 YFSETQ. The ends lost 0 bases at V and 3 bases at J; junction bases unmatched: 7. The CDR3 sequence is 17 residues long. The CDR3 sequence is CASSLGRTGGIEETQYF. The CDR3 DNA reads TGCGCCAGCAGCTTGGGGAGGACAGGGGGCATCGAAGAGACCCAGTACTTC.

This clonotype has ten or more counts. The rearrangement links TRBV10-3 to TRBJ2-5; TRBD1 agrees at 7 bases. This CDR3 region has 13 residues. The junction had 5 bases not matched to a gene; V was cut back by 7 bases and J by 3 bases. In germline, CDR1 is ENHRY, CDR2 SYGVKD. The chain's CDR3 is CAIKSGTEETQYF. As DNA, the CDR3 is TGTGCCATCAAATCAGGGACAGAAGAGACCCAGTACTTC.

The chain employs TRBV9 and TRBJ2-1; perhaps TRBD2 as D (6 bases). The CDR3 contains 17 residues. The germline gives CDR1 SGDLS, CDR2 YYNGEE. V lost 4 bases, J lost 4 bases, and 21 bases lay in between. This chain's CDR3 is CASSPRGGTLLYNEQFF. The CDR3 nucleotides read TGTGCCAGCAGCCCGAGAGGAGGGACCCTATTGTACAATGAGCAGTTCTTC.

This clonotype was counted at least ten times. This rearrangement joins TRBV4-3 to TRBJ2-5, with D possibly being TRBD2 (5 bases). Trimming stripped 0 bases from V and 5 bases from J, with 10 bases between. The CDR3 contains 14 residues. The germline gives CDR1 LGHNA, CDR2 YSLEER. Here the CDR3 DNA reads TGCGCCAGCAGCCAAGATCGAGGGAGTGAGACCCAGTACTTC. Its translation is CASSQDRGSETQYF.

This chain uses TRBV3-1 with TRBJ2-3, with D tentatively TRBD2 (6 bases). The germline CDR1 and CDR2 sequences are LGHDT and YNNKEL (reference sequence). The V gene lost 4 bases and the J gene lost 2 bases, with 16 bases spanning the gap. This CDR3 spans 16 amino acids. Here the CDR3 DNA reads TGTGCCAGCAGCCCGATGTCCGGGACTCTCACAGATACGCAGTATTTT. It specifies CASSPMSGTLTDTQYF.

Comments on this clonotype: A read error may produce the germline difference seen at one junction end. Here the CDR3 DNA reads TGCGCCAGCTCGTGGGGGGCGAATGAGCAGCTCTTC. It translates to CASSWGANEQLF. The chain uses TRBV5-1 and TRBJ2-1, with D perhaps given as TRBD1 or TRBD2 (6 bases each). The CDR3 runs 12 residues. Germline V gives CDR1 SGHRS, CDR2 YFSETQ.

This clonotype has at least ten counts. The chain couples TRBV19 to TRBJ1-1; D not certain. The CDR3 spans 14 residues. Trimming took off 3 bases at V and 5 bases at J, with 13 bases between the two ends. CDR1 LNHDA and CDR2 SQIVND come from the germline V gene (reference sequence). The CDR3, as DNA: TGTGCCAGTAGTATCACCTACCTTGGGACTGAAGCTTTCTTT. This gives the protein CASSITYLGTEAFF.

This clonotype has at least ten counts. The chain couples TRBV5-1 to TRBJ2-3; TRBD2 is a possible D gene (5 bases). The length of the CDR3 is 17 residues. Germline lookup yields CDR1 SGHRS and CDR2 YFSETQ. Trimming left V 1 base short and J 0 bases short, with 15 bases between. The CDR3 coding sequence is TGCGCCAGCAGCTTGTGGTCTAGCCGGGATAGCACAGATACGCAGTATTTT. It yields the protein CASSLWSSRDSTDTQYF.

This clonotype has at least ten counts. The chain is built from TRBV28 and TRBJ2-1; possibly TRBD2 for D (6 bases). The CDR3 totals 12 residues. V shed 10 bases and J shed 3 bases, with 10 bases lying between them. The germline V gene has CDR1 MDHEN and CDR2 SYDVKM. In nucleotides, the CDR3 is TGTGCCACCGGGGGAAACTACAATGAGCAGTTCTTC. Translation gives CATGGNYNEQFF.

This clonotype was seen at least ten times. The CDR3 loop reads CASSLAIRQGAPDEQFF. The DNA of the CDR3 is TGTGCCAGCAGCTTGGCGATTCGACAGGGGGCGCCGGATGAGCAGTTCTTC. The chain uses TRBV5-6 and TRBJ2-1; 10 positions match TRBD1. The length of the CDR3 is 17 residues. Germline V lookup: CDR1 SGHDT, CDR2 YYEEEE. V dropped 0 bases and J dropped 8; count of bases not matched to a gene: 11.